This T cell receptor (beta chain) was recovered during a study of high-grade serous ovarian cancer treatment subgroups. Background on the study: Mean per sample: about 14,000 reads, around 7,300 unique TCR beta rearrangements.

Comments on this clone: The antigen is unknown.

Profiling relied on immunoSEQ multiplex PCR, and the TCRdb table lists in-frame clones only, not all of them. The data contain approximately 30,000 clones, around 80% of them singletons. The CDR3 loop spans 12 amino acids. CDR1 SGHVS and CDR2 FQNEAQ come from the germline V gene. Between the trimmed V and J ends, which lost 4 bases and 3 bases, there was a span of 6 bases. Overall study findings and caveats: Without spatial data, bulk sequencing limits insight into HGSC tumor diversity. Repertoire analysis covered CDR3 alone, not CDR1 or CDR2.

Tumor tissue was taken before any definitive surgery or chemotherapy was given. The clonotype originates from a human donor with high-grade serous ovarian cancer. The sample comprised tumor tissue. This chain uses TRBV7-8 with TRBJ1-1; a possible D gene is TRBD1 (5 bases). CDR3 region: CASSWGDTEAFF. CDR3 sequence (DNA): TGTGCCAGCAGCTGGGGGGACACTGAAGCTTTCTTT.